This passage covers 7 T cell receptor beta chains from one sample sequenced in a study of T cell repertoires in cytomegalovirus infection. TCRdb re-analysed the reads in MiXCR, keeping a single row per CDR3 protein. The sample carries about 260,000 distinct CDR3 sequences, over 8% recorded once. The specimen was PBMCs. The receptors derive from a human donor in good health (CMV status not recorded). Some clones in this sample may be carry-over from other donors' samples.

This clonotype occurred many times. The chain joins TRBV7-2 to TRBJ1-5; D possibly corresponds to TRBD1 (5 bases). The CDR3 spans 13 residues. The V gene's germline CDR1 is SGHTA and CDR2 FQGNSA. V lost 5 bases and J 9 bases, leaving 14 bases between the germline ends. The CDR3 loop is CASSEITGGPQHF. CDR3 DNA sequence: TGTGCCAGCAGCGAAATCACGGGGGGGCCCCAGCATTTT.

In its sample, this clonotype was seen many times. The chain has TRBV7-2 and TRBJ1-5; D is ambiguous. This CDR3 has 14 amino acids. Trimming left V 2 bases short and J 4 bases short, with 9 bases between. CDR1 SGHTA and CDR2 FQGNSA come from the germline V gene. This chain's CDR3 is CASSLMAENQPQHF. Here the CDR3 DNA reads TGTGCCAGCAGCTTAATGGCAGAAAATCAGCCCCAGCATTTT.

This clonotype was seen many times. The chain is built from TRBV7-2 and TRBJ1-2; 11 positions agree with TRBD1. The J segment lost 7 bases and the V segment lost 5 bases, leaving 12 bases of the junction unmatched. Germline-derived CDR1 and CDR2 are SGHTA and FQGNSA. There are 16 residues in the CDR3. Written as DNA, the CDR3 is TGTGCCAGCAGCCTGCTCCCTGGACAGGGGGCGGGTGGCTACACCTTC. It encodes CASSLLPGQGAGGYTF.

The V call is TRBV20-1, the J call TRBJ2-4, with TRBD1 matching 12 bases. CDR1 is DFQATT and CDR2 is SNEGSKA in the germline V gene (reference sequence). The trim removed 5 bases at V and 2 bases at J, leaving 7 bases unmatched. The CDR3 spans 16 residues. This CDR3 reads CSAEGQGAGSKNIQYF. CDR3 sequence (DNA): TGCAGTGCTGAGGGACAGGGGGCTGGGTCCAAAAACATTCAGTACTTC.

This clonotype was seen at least ten times. V gene TRBV5-8 combines with J gene TRBJ1-6, with D possibly being TRBD1 (6 bases). The CDR3 has 14 amino acids. Trimming removed 4 bases from V and 8 bases from J, with 13 bases in between. The germline CDR1 and CDR2 sequences are SGHTS and YDEGEE. CDR3 region: CASSAQGGYSPLHF. The CDR3 coding sequence is TGTGCCAGCAGCGCACAGGGCGGATATTCACCCCTCCACTTT.

This clonotype was counted many times. The chain is built from TRBV24-1 and TRBJ2-6; D assignment may be TRBD1 or TRBD2 (6 bases each). The CDR3 loop spans 16 amino acids. V was shortened by 3 bases and J by 2 bases, with 10 bases between the two germline ends. Germline V lookup: CDR1 KGHDR, CDR2 SFDVKD. CDR3 region: CATSDPGATGANVLTF. The CDR3 nucleotides read TGTGCCACCAGTGATCCGGGGGCCACTGGGGCCAACGTCCTGACTTTC.

This clonotype was seen only a few times. This CDR3 is CAWARDRLQPQHF. CDR3 nucleotide sequence: TGTGCCTGGGCGAGGGACAGACTCCAGCCCCAGCATTTT. This chain connects TRBV30 to TRBJ1-5; 7 bases agree with TRBD1. V trimming: 5 bases; J trimming: 7 bases; junction bases outside the gene matches: 8. Germline CDR1 and CDR2: GTSNPN and SVGIG (reference sequence). The CDR3 is 13 amino acids. The full variable domain, in which reference TRBV30 and TRBJ1-5 provide the parts outside the CDR3, is SQTIHQWPATLVQPVGSPLSLECTVEGTSNPNLYWYRQAAGRGLQLLFYSVGIGQISSEVPQNLSASRPQDRQFILSSKKLLLSDSGFYLCAWARDRLQPQHFGDGTRLSIL.